This T cell receptor (beta chain) was sequenced during a study of blood T cell repertoires in COVID-19. Study context: From the United States, Italy and Spain came samples of acute and convalescent COVID-19.

Assay used: immunoSEQ multiplex PCR; TCRdb lists only in-frame clones, some missing. The data contain approximately 110,000 clones, approximately 86% of them singletons. V dropped 6 bases and J dropped 6 bases, with 14 bases sitting between them. Germline V lookup: CDR1 SGHTA, CDR2 FQGNSA. CDR3 length equals 14 residues. The specimen was peripheral blood. The chain couples TRBV7-2 to TRBJ2-2; possible D gene TRBD1, 6 bases. The TCR sequence derives from a woman in her forties or fifties with active or convalescent COVID-19. The CDR3 bases are TGTGCCAGCAGACCGATCGCAGGGGCCGGGGAGCTGTTTTTT. Amino acid sequence: CASRPIAGAGELFF.